This passage covers 14 T cell receptor beta chains from one sample sequenced in a study of T cell changes during pregnancy in multiple sclerosis. Clones were read by immunoSEQ multiplex PCR, and TCRdb kept only the in-frame ones, dropping some. The data hold some 95,000 clones, with around 94% observed a single time. The input for sequencing was peripheral blood, taken in the first trimester of pregnancy. The receptors derive from a female donor with multiple sclerosis, enrolled in a pregnancy study.

The rearrangement links TRBV7-9 to TRBJ1-2, with D possibly TRBD1 on 5 matching bases. CDR1 is SEHNR, CDR2 FQNEAQ, per germline (reference sequence). Trimming took 1 base from V and 6 from J, leaving 9 bases between them. The CDR3 sequence is 13 residues long. The CDR3 sequence: CASSLGGGDGYTF. The DNA for the CDR3 is TGTGCCAGCAGCTTAGGGGGGGGAGATGGCTACACCTTC.

This chain connects TRBV6-1 to TRBJ1-2, with unresolved D. V shed 8 bases and J shed 3 bases, with 16 bases lying between them. CDR1 and CDR2 (germline): MNHNS, SASEGT. CDR3 length: 14 residues. The CDR3 loop is CASCLLSGDYGYTF. DNA for the CDR3: TGTGCCAGCTGCCTACTCTCCGGGGACTATGGCTACACCTTC.

As to this clone: Mismatch with germline at one junction end may stem from a read error. The chain joins TRBV28 to TRBJ2-7; 7 bases align to TRBD2. This CDR3 contains 13 residues. Germline loops: CDR1 MDHEN, CDR2 SYDVKM. The CDR3 nucleotides are TGTGCCAGCAGTCTCGTCGGGGGGAACCGACCGCACTTC. The encoded protein is CASSLVGGNRPHF.

Notes on this clone: At one end the junction does not follow the germline gene, possibly because of a read error. The chain recombines TRBV6-1 with TRBJ2-7; D perhaps matches TRBD1 (6 bases). This CDR3 region has 15 residues. The V gene's germline CDR1 is MNHNS and CDR2 SASEGT. Here the CDR3 reads CASSEAGARSYEQYF. The CDR3 DNA follows: TGTGCCAGCAGCGAAGCAGGGGCCCGCTCCTACGAGCAGTACTTC.

The chain links TRBV2 to TRBJ2-4; D gene uncertain. V dropped 6 bases and J dropped 0 bases, with 9 bases sitting between them. Germline V gives CDR1 SNHLY, CDR2 FYNNEI. This CDR3 contains 14 residues. The CDR3 here is CASRQTLAKNIQYF. CDR3 coding DNA: TGTGCCAGCAGACAAACCTTAGCCAAAAACATTCAGTACTTC.

V is TRBV5-1 and J is TRBJ2-3; 11 bases align to TRBD2. V lost 6 bases and J lost 4; bases outside the gene matches: 7. The CDR3 is 15 amino acids. The germline V gene encodes CDR1 SGHRS and CDR2 YFSETQ. The CDR3 bases are TGCGCCAGCAAACGACTAGCGGGAACCCCAGATACGCAGTATTTT. It codes for CASKRLAGTPDTQYF. The full variable domain, in which reference TRBV5-1 and TRBJ2-3 provide the parts outside the CDR3, is KAGVTQTPRYLIKTRGQQVTLSCSPISGHRSVSWYQQTPGQGLQFLFEYFSETQRNKGNFPGRFSGRQFSNSRSEMNVSTLELGDSALYLCASKRLAGTPDTQYFGPGTRLTVL.

This sequence joins TRBV4-1 and TRBJ2-5; TRBD2 matches 7 bases. Germline lookup yields CDR1 MGHRA and CDR2 YSYEKL. J gave up 3 bases and V 0 bases, and 1 base lay outside the gene matches. The CDR3 is 14 residues long. For the CDR3, the DNA is TGCGCCAGCAGCCAAGATGGGAGGGAAGAGACCCAGTACTTC. This translates into CASSQDGREETQYF.

The V and J genes are TRBV19 and TRBJ2-1; D is possibly TRBD1 (5 bases). The CDR3 extends over 14 amino acids. CDR1 and CDR2 (germline): LNHDA, SQIVND (reference sequence). Trimming shortened V by 3 bases and J by 2 bases, and 8 bases separated the two germline ends. CDR3 nucleotides: TGTGCCAGTAGTATCAAGGGGCCCTACAATGAGCAGTTCTTC. Translation gives CASSIKGPYNEQFF.

The chain has TRBV5-8 and TRBJ2-3; TRBD2 aligns across 7 bases. CDR1 is SGHTS, CDR2 YDEGEE, per germline. CDR3 size: 15 residues. Trimming took 4 bases from V and 0 from J; bases not matched to a gene: 5. The CDR3 nucleotides read TGTGCCAGCAGCATACTAGCGAGTAGCACAGATACGCAGTATTTT. This codes for CASSILASSTDTQYF.

The chain has TRBV15 and TRBJ2-7; the D gene is possibly TRBD2 (6 bases). This CDR3 is 14 amino acids long. Trimming shortened V by 2 bases and J by 3 bases, and 11 bases separated the two germline ends. Germline CDR1 reads LNHNV; CDR2 reads YYDKDF (reference sequence). CDR3 region: CATSRLRLDYEQYF. In DNA form, the CDR3 reads TGTGCCACCAGCAGATTAAGACTAGACTACGAGCAGTACTTC.

This chain uses TRBV9 with TRBJ2-1, with D unresolved. The germline V and J ends were trimmed by 0 bases and 9 bases, with 10 bases remaining between them. Germline V gene sequence: CDR1 SGDLS, CDR2 YYNGEE. This CDR3 has 13 amino acids. CDR3 nucleotides: TGTGCCAGCAGCGTAGGGGTTTCGGGTGAGCAGTTCTTC. This gives the protein CASSVGVSGEQFF.

The chain has TRBV7-2 and TRBJ2-1; D unclear. In germline, CDR1 is SGHTA, CDR2 FQGNSA. The CDR3 spans 12 residues. Trimming stripped 3 bases from V and 7 bases from J, with 7 bases between. In DNA form, the CDR3 reads TGTGCCAGCAGCTTTTACATGAATGAGCAGTTCTTC. As protein: CASSFYMNEQFF.

The chain couples TRBV6-6 to TRBJ2-3; D gene uncertain. This CDR3 contains 12 residues. Trimming cost V 2 bases and J 4 bases, with 4 bases left between them. The germline V gene encodes CDR1 MNHNY and CDR2 SVGAGI (reference sequence). CDR3 in DNA: TGTGCCAGCAGTTACGTAGCAGATACGCAGTATTTT. Amino acid sequence: CASSYVADTQYF.

The chain couples TRBV10-3 to TRBJ2-1; 12 bases line up with TRBD2. V lost 6 bases, J lost 6 bases, and 15 bases stayed unmatched. The CDR3 covers 18 residues. Germline V CDR1 and CDR2: ENHRY, SYGVKD. The CDR3 here is CAISLTSHGTSGFNEQFF. Here the CDR3 DNA reads TGTGCCATCAGCCTTACGTCGCACGGGACTAGCGGGTTCAATGAGCAGTTCTTC.